The 18 T cell receptor beta chains below all came from one sample that was sequenced in a study of blood T cells in healthy people across ages. A second PCR, run for roughly 7 to 12 cycles, used a sample-barcoded 5' primer plus a J-beta primer mix. In TCRdb, the 5' RACE reads were re-called with MiXCR into one record per CDR3 protein. There are 700,000 to 900,000 distinct CDR3 sequences in the sample; about a quarter occur only once, and approximately 2.9% lies in the top ten. These data are also associated with another study on T cells of mothers and their children.

Sequencing was carried out using blood. The receptor set was obtained from a boy younger than 18 in good health.

The gene calls are TRBV14 and TRBJ2-1, with D uncertain. The CDR3 is made up of 14 amino acids. The germline gives CDR1 SGHDN, CDR2 FVKESK. The V and J ends lost 4 bases and 5 bases respectively, with 12 bases between them. The CDR3 coding sequence is TGTGCCAGCAGCCGTGCAGTAGGGCACAATGAGCAGTTCTTC. Translating it yields CASSRAVGHNEQFF.

The chain recombines TRBV6-5 with TRBJ2-5, with 10 bases fitting TRBD1. TRBJ2-7 matches the DNA end more closely, so the J call is doubtful. Germline lookup yields CDR1 MNHEY and CDR2 SVGAGI. The CDR3 spans 18 residues. The CDR3 spells CASSYTDTGTGDGYEQYF. CDR3 coding DNA: TGTGCCAGCAGTTACACGGATACCGGGACAGGGGACGGCTACGAGCAGTACTTC.

The genes are TRBV12-3 or TRBV12-4 and TRBJ2-3; D is uncertain. The CDR3 is 13 residues long. The V end was cut by 5 bases, the J end by 5 bases, with 11 bases between. The CDR3 DNA is TGTGCCAGCAGTCGTTTTAAGGGAGATACGCAGTATTTT. Translating it yields CASSRFKGDTQYF.

The sample holds a few counts of this clonotype. CDR3 coding DNA: TGTGCCTGGCAGGGACTAGCGGGGCTTACGCAGTATTTT. It codes for CAWQGLAGLTQYF. The J gene is TRBJ2-3, the V gene TRBV30, with TRBD2 matching 13 bases. CDR1 GTSNPN and CDR2 SVGIG come from the germline V gene (reference sequence). Unmatched junction bases numbered 4, after V lost 5 bases and J lost 8 bases. This CDR3 has 13 residues. Drawing the rest from reference TRBV30 and TRBJ2-3, the complete variable domain is SQTIHQWPATLVQPVGSPLSLECTVEGTSNPNLYWYRQAAGRGLQLLFYSVGIGQISSEVPQNLSASRPQDRQFILSSKKLLLSDSGFYLCAWQGLAGLTQYFGPGTRLTVL.

The rearrangement uses TRBV2 and TRBJ2-5, with 9 bases fitting TRBD1. The DNA end is more similar to TRBJ2-7, so the J call may be wrong. The CDR3 has 14 residues. Germline loops: CDR1 SNHLY, CDR2 FYNNEI. This CDR3 reads CATGQDRGLYEQYV. DNA for the CDR3: TGTGCTACAGGTCAGGACAGGGGTTTATACGAGCAGTACGTC.

The table lists this clonotype with a few counts. The chain combines TRBV4-1 with TRBJ2-7; D might be TRBD1 (6 bases). Germline V gene data show CDR1 as MGHRA and CDR2 as YSYEKL. V lost 4 bases and J 0 bases, leaving 13 bases between the germline ends. The CDR3 runs to 15 residues. CDR3 sequence (DNA): TGCGCCAGCAGCCCCCATGACAGGAGCTCCTACGAGCAGTACTTC. Residues: CASSPHDRSSYEQYF.

This sequence joins TRBV28 and TRBJ1-2, with 8 bases lining up with TRBD1. V shed 9 bases and J 4 bases; nucleotides not matched to a gene: 7. The CDR3 has 13 residues. Germline V gene data show CDR1 as MDHEN and CDR2 as SYDVKM. The DNA of the CDR3 is TGTGCCAGTGCGACAGGGGCGCTCTATGGCTACACCTTC. Translating gives CASATGALYGYTF.

In this sample, this clonotype turned up a few times. Germline and junction disagree at one end, which may indicate a read error. The chain has TRBV7-2 and TRBJ2-3; 9 nucleotides align to TRBD2. Germline CDR1 SGHTA, CDR2 FQGNSA. The CDR3 has 12 amino acids. CDR3 coding DNA: TGTGCCAGCAGCGTGTCCGGGACTAGCAAGCATTTT. This translates into CASSVSGTSKHF.

This clonotype has just a few counts. The V call is TRBV5-1, the J call TRBJ2-3; D is perhaps TRBD1 (6 bases). The CDR3 is made up of 14 amino acids. V was trimmed by 6 bases and J by 2 bases, leaving 13 bases between them. Germline CDR1 SGHRS, CDR2 YFSETQ. The CDR3 DNA reads as TGCGCCAGCACTCAGGGGAAAAACACAGATACGCAGTATTTT. This translates into CASTQGKNTDTQYF.

This sequence joins TRBV12-3 or TRBV12-4 and TRBJ2-1; weak D call: TRBD1 (6 bases). The J call is doubtful: the DNA matches TRBJ2-7 better. The CDR3 consists of 15 residues. The DNA of the CDR3 is TGTGCCAGCAGTTTTCAAGGGGGTGGGGGCTACGAGCAGTACTTC. Protein: CASSFQGGGGYEQYF.

The V call is TRBV12-3 or TRBV12-4, the J call TRBJ1-2; D gene uncertain. Trimming took off 5 bases at V and 1 base at J, with 14 bases between the two ends. The CDR3 is 15 residues long. The CDR3 DNA reads TGTGCCAGCAGTCCCCAAGTCGGATTTAACTATGGCTACACCTTC. It encodes CASSPQVGFNYGYTF.

Many counts were recorded for this clonotype. The genes are TRBV12-3 or TRBV12-4 and TRBJ1-4, with D perhaps matching TRBD1 (5 bases). The CDR3 covers 15 residues. Trimming removed 1 base from V and 6 bases from J, with 12 bases in between. The CDR3 sequence is CASSLVQGVDEKLFF. CDR3 coding DNA: TGTGCCAGCAGTTTAGTCCAAGGGGTCGATGAAAAACTGTTTTTT.

The V gene is TRBV6-1, the J gene TRBJ1-2, with TRBD1 as a possible D gene (5 bases). V was pared by 1 base and J by 6 bases, with 15 bases between. CDR1 MNHNS and CDR2 SASEGT come from the germline V gene. This CDR3 is 15 amino acids long. The CDR3 bases are TGTGCCAGCAGTGAAGGAGGAGGGGAATGGCATGGCTACACCTTC. This gives the protein CASSEGGGEWHGYTF.

V gene TRBV30 combines with J gene TRBJ2-7; no firm D call. The CDR3 has 12 amino acids. CDR1 GTSNPN and CDR2 SVGIG come from the germline V gene (reference sequence). Trimming removed 8 bases at V and 0 bases at J, with 11 bases between. The CDR3 nucleotides read TGTGCCCTCTCTTATAGCTCCTACGAGCAGTACTTC. Protein sequence: CALSYSSYEQYF. Based on the CDR3 plus reference TRBV30 and TRBJ2-7, the full variable domain is SQTIHQWPATLVQPVGSPLSLECTVEGTSNPNLYWYRQAAGRGLQLLFYSVGIGQISSEVPQNLSASRPQDRQFILSSKKLLLSDSGFYLCALSYSSYEQYFGPGTRLTVT.

This clonotype came up a few times. At one of its ends the junction is not consistent with the germline gene, which may arise from a read error. The CDR3: CSVAPIRSGNTIYF. CDR3 sequence (DNA): TGCAGCGTTGCCCCCATCCGCTCTGGAAACACTATATATTTT. This sequence joins TRBV29-1 and TRBJ1-3; D ambiguous. Per the germline V gene, CDR1 is SQVTM and CDR2 is ANQGSEA. CDR3 length equals 14 residues.

This clonotype has ten or more counts. The J gene is TRBJ2-2, the V gene TRBV3-1; D is ambiguous. Germline CDR1 reads LGHDT; CDR2 reads YNNKEL (reference sequence). The CDR3 is made up of 13 amino acids. V was clipped by 5 bases and J by 6 bases, with 10 bases between them. The CDR3 DNA is TGTGCCAGCAGCTACCCCGGCTCCGGGGAGCTGTTTTTT. As protein: CASSYPGSGELFF.

This sequence joins TRBV21-1 and TRBJ2-4; the D call TRBD1 from the table was never checked on the DNA. TRBV21-1 is a known pseudogene. CDR3 length equals 15 residues. The CDR3 nucleotides read TGTGCCAGCAGCAAAATAGGGGGGGCCAAAAACATTCAGTACTTC. This codes for CASSKIGGAKNIQYF.

V is TRBV4-2 and J is TRBJ2-5, with 10 bases matching TRBD2. TRBJ2-7 explains the end of the DNA better; the J call may be wrong. Germline-derived CDR1 and CDR2 are LGHNA and YNFKEQ. This CDR3 has 16 residues. The CDR3 spells CASSQEGPSGGYEQYF. CDR3 coding DNA: TGTGCCAGCAGCCAAGAGGGGCCTAGCGGGGGCTACGAGCAGTACTTC.